This entry lists 10 T cell receptor beta chains sequenced from one sample in a study of T cell responses to AZD1222 COVID-19 vaccine listed by TCRdb under 2021. According to the study, the label for this sample's time point signals: baseline before first vaccination. The treatment or condition label corresponds to: meningococcal conjugate vaccine given as trial control. The library was made by the immunoSEQ multiplex PCR assay. What TCRdb holds here is the immuneACCESS table cut down to in-frame rearrangements. Part of the clones is not present; checked against another copy, under half of the missing clones reflect an unresolved V gene, and the others are unexplained. The sample table shows 130,000 to 150,000 clones, and about 89% are seen once. 2.8% of the sample lies in the top ten. Sample: peripheral blood, taken on day 0 of MenACWY control vaccination. Every receptor here comes from an adult in good health.

The chain employs TRBV7-6 and TRBJ2-1, with TRBD2 matching 7 bases. The CDR3 extends over 16 amino acids. Germline assignment: CDR1 SGHVS and CDR2 FNYEAQ. V lost 0 bases to trimming and J lost 0 bases; unmatched junction nucleotides: 2. The CDR3 protein is CASSLAGRGSYNEQFF. CDR3 coding DNA: TGTGCCAGCAGCTTAGCAGGGAGGGGCTCCTACAATGAGCAGTTCTTC.

This clone was observed a handful of times. The chain joins TRBV6-1 to TRBJ2-2; 10 nucleotides match TRBD1. Germline V CDR1 and CDR2: MNHNS, SASEGT. This CDR3 contains 17 residues. Unmatched junction bases numbered 4, after V lost 3 bases and J lost 0 bases. CDR3 DNA sequence: TGTGCCAGCAGTGAGAGACAGGGGGCGGCGAACACCGGGGAGCTGTTTTTT. It is translated as CASSERQGAANTGELFF.

This clone was detected only once. The chain recombines TRBV12-1 with TRBJ1-2. TRBV12-1 is a listed pseudogene. CDR3 length: 14 residues. CDR3 in amino acids: CASSYPRDFYGYTF. As DNA, the CDR3 is TGTGCCAGCAGCTACCCCAGGGACTTTTACGGCTACACCTTC.

The chain employs TRBV7-9 and TRBJ2-1, with 9 bases aligning to TRBD2. The CDR3 length is 12 residues. CDR1 and CDR2 (germline): SEHNR, FQNEAQ (reference sequence). Unmatched junction bases numbered 0, after V lost 10 bases and J lost 2 bases. For the CDR3, the DNA is TGTGCCATAGCGGGAGCCTACAATGAGCAGTTCTTC. It is translated as CAIAGAYNEQFF. The full variable domain, rest sourced from reference TRBV7-9 and TRBJ2-1, is DTGVSQNPRHKITKRGQNVTFRCDPISEHNRLYWYRQTLGQGPEFLTYFQNEAQLEKSRLLSDRFSAERPKGSFSTLEIQRTEQGDSAMYLCAIAGAYNEQFFGPGTRLTVL.

The chain has TRBV6-5 and TRBJ2-5; possibly TRBD1 for D (6 bases). CDR3 length: 14 amino acids. V gave up 6 bases and J gave up 7 bases, with 18 bases separating them. Per the germline V gene, CDR1 is MNHEY and CDR2 is SVGAGI. The DNA of the CDR3 is TGTGCCAGCAGGGTGCCCGGGACACTAATGACCCAGTACTTC. Translation: CASRVPGTLMTQYF.

The CDR3 loop is CASSYSRDRGTSGLAGELFF. CDR3 DNA sequence: TGTGCCAGCAGTTACTCTCGAGACCGCGGGACTAGCGGGTTGGCCGGGGAGCTGTTTTTT. The chain has TRBV6-2 or TRBV6-3 and TRBJ2-2, with 12 bases identical to TRBD2. Trimming cost V 0 bases and J 6 bases; bases outside gene matches: 14. Germline CDR1 reads MNHEY; CDR2 reads SVGEGT. The CDR3 is made up of 20 amino acids.

The genes are TRBV12-3 or TRBV12-4 and TRBJ2-1, with D unclear. With 8 bases removed from V and 2 bases from J, the gap between germline ends came to 10 bases. This CDR3 is 13 amino acids long. The CDR3 is CASCSDTYNEQFF. The CDR3 bases are TGTGCCAGCTGCTCCGATACCTACAATGAGCAGTTCTTC.

Worth noting for this clone: The germline gene is not matched at one end of the junction; a read error may be the cause. The chain has TRBV5-1 and TRBJ1-1, with D unresolved. This CDR3 region has 9 residues. Germline assignment: CDR1 SGHRS and CDR2 YFSETQ. The CDR3 nucleotides read TGCGCCAGCAGCCCGGCCCCTCTCTTT. Its translation: CASSPAPLF.

This chain joins TRBV5-8 and TRBJ1-5; 9 positions match TRBD1. The germline V gene encodes CDR1 SGHTS and CDR2 YDEGEE. Unmatched junction bases numbered 9, after V lost 4 bases and J lost 4 bases. This CDR3 is built from 16 residues. Here the CDR3 reads CASSAGTGFFNQPQHF. The CDR3 region has the DNA TGTGCCAGCAGCGCCGGGACAGGGTTCTTTAATCAGCCCCAGCATTTT.

The genes are TRBV19 and TRBJ2-7; tentatively, D is TRBD1 (6 bases). The CDR3 has 14 residues. CDR1 is LNHDA and CDR2 is SQIVND in the germline V gene (reference sequence). The V and J ends lost 6 bases and 2 bases respectively, with 14 bases between them. The CDR3: CASSRGGVPYEQYF. DNA for the CDR3: TGTGCCAGTAGCCGAGGGGGAGTACCCTACGAGCAGTACTTC.